What follows is one T cell receptor beta chain and its context. The antigen is not known. This may arise from a read error, as a much more abundant clone is one base away. Combining a sample-barcoded 5' primer with a J-beta primer mix, a second PCR ran for roughly 7 to 12 cycles. TCRdb re-called the 5' RACE reads with MiXCR, one entry per CDR3 protein. Of over 700,000 distinct CDR3 sequences detected, approximately 53% appear once; the ten largest clones hold 41%. PBMCs numbering at least 6.5 million were isolated per sample. The data stem from a study of blood T cells in healthy people across ages. Study-wide results and caveats: With unsorted PBMCs, a conclusive comparison of naive versus antigen-experienced cells was not possible.

This CDR3 contains 11 residues. The germline V gene has CDR1 MNHEY and CDR2 SVGAGI. The J gene is TRBJ2-1, the V gene TRBV6-5; no definite D call. This receptor was obtained from an elderly man in good health. The sample comprised blood. CDR3 in amino acids: CASSYYDEQFF. The DNA of the CDR3 is TGTGCCAGCAGTTACTACGATGAGCAGTTCTTC.